These 24 T cell receptor beta chains originate from one sample sequenced in a study of beta chain features in type 1 diabetes (dated by TCRdb to the late 2010s). The research as a whole found: A moderate but significant shortening of TCRB CDR3 length was observed in type 1 diabetes patients in all four CD4+ subsets.

The library relied on the immunoSEQ multiplex PCR assay. The High Capacity cDNA Reverse Transcription Kit was used to reverse transcribe all of the isolated RNA, meaning that expressed TCRB transcripts were what got sequenced. TCRdb's version of the immuneACCESS table is confined to in-frame rearrangements and falls short of the full clone set. An unresolved V gene accounts for under half of the shortfall where checked; the remainder is of unknown origin. Counted in this sample were around 160,000 clones; roughly 59% of them appeared once. Jointly, the top ten make up about 0.089% of the sample. These TCRs' antigens remain unknown. Sequenced sample: naive CD4+ T cells from blood. What the cell subset or site label conveys for this sample: true naive CD4+ T cells. The receptors stem from a man younger than 45 with type 1 diabetes.

The rearrangement links TRBV14 to TRBJ2-7; 11 bases fit TRBD1. Germline CDR1 is SGHDN and CDR2 is FVKESK. The CDR3 sequence is 17 residues long. J lost 4 bases, V lost 4 bases, and 12 bases had no gene match. In DNA form, the CDR3 reads TGTGCCAGCAGCCCCCTCGTGAGGGGGGACAGGGGGTACGAGCAGTACTTC. Protein: CASSPLVRGDRGYEQYF.

In regard to this clone: This sample also contains other DNA sequences that code for the same CDR3. The V and J genes are TRBV7-9 and TRBJ1-4; 11 bases map to TRBD1. The V gene end was trimmed by 5 bases and the J gene end by 8 bases; junction bases not matched to a gene: 4. This CDR3 is 14 amino acids long. Looked up from germline, CDR1 is SEHNR and CDR2 is FQNEAQ (reference sequence). The CDR3 here is CASSLGQGGEKLFF. CDR3 in DNA: TGTGCCAGCAGCCTGGGACAGGGGGGAGAAAAACTGTTTTTT.

This clone has only one observation. The chain combines TRBV7-9 with TRBJ2-5, with D perhaps TRBD2 (7 bases). V was pared by 5 bases and J by 7 bases, with 14 bases between. CDR3 length: 13 residues. The germline CDR1 and CDR2 sequences are SEHNR and FQNEAQ (reference sequence). As DNA, the CDR3 is TGTGCCAGCAGCCCGGAGAGGGGGGGGACCCAGTACTTC. This gives the protein CASSPERGGTQYF.

The chain combines TRBV29-1 with TRBJ1-1; maybe TRBD1 (5 bases). The V gene's germline CDR1 is SQVTM and CDR2 ANQGSEA. V was shortened by 3 bases and J by 5 bases, with 16 bases between the two germline ends. This CDR3 is 14 amino acids long. This CDR3 reads CSVDVQGMETEAFF. The CDR3 DNA sequence: TGCAGCGTTGACGTTCAGGGAATGGAAACTGAAGCTTTCTTT.

V and J are TRBV29-1 and TRBJ2-3, with TRBD2 matching 8 bases. The V gene end was trimmed by 5 bases and the J gene end by 7 bases; junction bases not matched to a gene: 14. The CDR3 is 15 amino acids. Germline V gene sequence: CDR1 SQVTM, CDR2 ANQGSEA. CDR3 nucleotides: TGCAGCGTTTTCGGGGGGGCCCAATCTGTTCATACGCAGTATTTT. This gives the protein CSVFGGAQSVHTQYF.

The chain uses TRBV7-2 and TRBJ2-7; D is undetermined. The CDR3 spans 14 residues. Per germline, CDR1 SGHTA and CDR2 FQGNSA. With 4 bases removed from V and 2 bases from J, the gap between germline ends came to 12 bases. CDR3 DNA sequence: TGTGCCAGCAGCTCGATGGACGGTACCTACGAGCAGTACTTC. This sequence encodes CASSSMDGTYEQYF.

The V gene is TRBV19, the J gene TRBJ2-7; D unclear. CDR3 length: 11 amino acids. Germline assignment: CDR1 LNHDA and CDR2 SQIVND (reference sequence). Trimming took 7 bases from V and 6 from J, leaving 10 bases between them. CDR3 residues: CASIPPIEQYF. The CDR3 DNA sequence: TGTGCCAGTATCCCCCCGATCGAGCAGTACTTC.

V usage is TRBV29-1 and J usage is TRBJ2-7; TRBD1 matches 8 bases. Trimming took 4 bases from V and 6 from J; bases not matched to a gene: 8. From germline, CDR1 is SQVTM and CDR2 ANQGSEA. CDR3 length equals 13 residues. This CDR3 reads CSVGNLDRGEQYF. In nucleotides, the CDR3 is TGCAGCGTTGGAAACCTCGACAGGGGCGAGCAGTACTTC.

The J gene is TRBJ1-4, the V gene TRBV23-1; 12 bases align to TRBD1. TRBV23-1 is noted as an ORF with a role that remains uncertain. V dropped 0 bases and J dropped 7; count of bases not matched to a gene: 3. The CDR3 contains 16 residues. In nucleotides, the CDR3 is TGCGCCAGCAGTCAATCGGGGACAGGGGGCACTGAAAAACTGTTTTTT. Its translation is CASSQSGTGGTEKLFF.

J is TRBJ2-3 and V is TRBV10-3; 8 bases are shared with TRBD2. The V and J ends lost 0 bases and 0 bases, in that order; junction bases with no gene match: 8. CDR1 ENHRY and CDR2 SYGVKD come from the germline V gene. This CDR3 has 18 amino acids. As DNA, the CDR3 is TGTGCCATCAGTGAGTCCTTCCAGGAGCGGGGGAGCACAGATACGCAGTATTTT. Translated: CAISESFQERGSTDTQYF.

The V and J genes are TRBV30 and TRBJ2-5; 9 nucleotides align to TRBD2. Germline CDR1 GTSNPN, CDR2 SVGIG (reference sequence). V was clipped by 0 bases and J by 1 base; unmatched bases: 3. The CDR3 extends over 15 amino acids. The CDR3 sequence is CAWSVTAGGQETQYF. DNA of the CDR3: TGTGCCTGGAGTGTGACAGCGGGGGGCCAAGAGACCCAGTACTTC.

This clone has a handful of counts. The J gene is TRBJ1-1, the V gene TRBV7-9, with D perhaps matching TRBD1 (5 bases). With 6 bases removed from V and 7 bases from J, the gap between germline ends came to 21 bases. Germline V lookup: CDR1 SEHNR, CDR2 FQNEAQ (reference sequence). The CDR3 sequence is 15 residues long. The CDR3, as DNA: TGTGCCAGCAGGGCACACTCAGGGCCACCTCTTGAAGCTTTCTTT. Amino acid sequence: CASRAHSGPPLEAFF. The full variable domain, in which reference TRBV7-9 and TRBJ1-1 provide the parts outside the CDR3, is DTGVSQNPRHKITKRGQNVTFRCDPISEHNRLYWYRQTLGQGPEFLTYFQNEAQLEKSRLLSDRFSAERPKGSFSTLEIQRTEQGDSAMYLCASRAHSGPPLEAFFGQGTRLTVV.

CDR3 sequence: CASSHLDGQGRNTIYF. The CDR3 DNA is TGCGCCAGCAGCCACCTCGACGGACAGGGGAGAAACACCATATATTTT. The chain is built from TRBV4-3 and TRBJ1-3; 9 bases match TRBD1. Per the germline V gene, CDR1 is LGHNA and CDR2 is YSLEER. The CDR3 length is 16 residues. V dropped 3 bases and J dropped 5; count of bases not matched to a gene: 8.

This clone was seen a few times. The chain employs TRBV4-3 and TRBJ2-5; no clear D gene. V lost 4 bases to trimming and J lost 4 bases, with 10 bases between them. Germline CDR1 reads LGHNA; CDR2 reads YSLEER. There are 13 residues in the CDR3. The CDR3 DNA is TGCGCCAGCAGCCGAACTTGGTTAGAGACCCAGTACTTC. Amino acids: CASSRTWLETQYF.

This rearrangement joins TRBV18 to TRBJ2-4; possible D gene TRBD1, 6 bases. This CDR3 comprises 15 residues. V lost 3 bases and J 1 base, leaving 10 bases between the germline ends. The germline V gene has CDR1 KGHSH and CDR2 LQKENI. In DNA form, the CDR3 reads TGTGCCAGCTCACCCGTTGGACAGGCCAAAAACATTCAGTACTTC. This codes for CASSPVGQAKNIQYF.

This clone has only one observation. The chain recombines TRBV28 with TRBJ2-1, with no clear D. The germline V gene has CDR1 MDHEN and CDR2 SYDVKM. V shed 3 bases and J shed 3 bases, with 12 bases lying between them. The CDR3 sequence is 15 residues long. The CDR3 sequence is CASSFRAALYNEQFF. In DNA, the CDR3 is TGTGCCAGCAGTTTTCGGGCAGCCCTCTACAATGAGCAGTTCTTC.

The chain is built from TRBV5-1 and TRBJ1-2; D uncertain. The CDR3 spans 15 residues. Germline values: CDR1 SGHRS, CDR2 YFSETQ. V lost 0 bases, J lost 7 bases, and 16 bases lay in between. The CDR3, as DNA: TGCGCCAGCAGCTTGGGGACGGAAGTGTCGAGTGGCTACACCTTC. Translating gives CASSLGTEVSSGYTF.

The table lists this clone with a few counts. The chain employs TRBV29-1 and TRBJ2-7; a possible D gene is TRBD1 (6 bases). The germline CDR1 and CDR2 sequences are SQVTM and ANQGSEA. V gave up 6 bases and J gave up 0 bases, with 18 bases separating them. This CDR3 is built from 15 residues. The CDR3 loop is CSVLRGQSSSYEQYF. CDR3 in DNA: TGCAGCGTCCTCAGGGGCCAGAGTTCCTCCTACGAGCAGTACTTC.

V usage is TRBV11-2 and J usage is TRBJ2-3, with TRBD2 as a possible D gene (5 bases). The CDR3 covers 12 residues. CDR1 and CDR2 from the germline V gene are SGHAT and FQNNGV. V was clipped by 4 bases and J by 6 bases, with 8 bases between them. The CDR3 coding sequence is TGTGCCAGCAGCTGGGAGCGGGATACGCAGTATTTT. Translated: CASSWERDTQYF. Supplemented by reference TRBV11-2 and TRBJ2-3, the full variable domain reads EAGVAQSPRYKIIEKRQSVAFWCNPISGHATLYWYQQILGQGPKLLIQFQNNGVVDDSQLPKDRFSAERLKGVDSTLKIQPAKLEDSAVYLCASSWERDTQYFGPGTRLTVL.

This rearrangement joins TRBV7-9 to TRBJ1-2; D is unresolved. Trimming removed 7 bases at V and 6 bases at J, with 18 bases between. Germline assignment: CDR1 SEHNR and CDR2 FQNEAQ (reference sequence). The CDR3 runs 14 residues. CDR3 in amino acids: CASTNTGGRHGYTF. DNA of the CDR3: TGTGCCAGCACCAATACTGGAGGACGTCATGGCTACACCTTC.

The chain couples TRBV5-6 to TRBJ2-7, with D uncertain. The CDR3 is made up of 11 amino acids. CDR1 is SGHDT, CDR2 YYEEEE, per germline. Trimming removed 1 base from V and 5 bases from J, with 4 bases in between. CDR3 residues: CASSLRNEQYF. CDR3 nucleotide sequence: TGTGCCAGCAGCTTGAGGAACGAGCAGTACTTC.

The chain uses TRBV6-5 and TRBJ1-2; TRBD1 aligns across 9 bases. The germline CDR1 and CDR2 sequences are MNHEY and SVGAGI. Losses at the gene ends were 5 bases for V and 4 bases for J; bases not matched to a gene: 5. This CDR3 is built from 14 residues. CDR3 nucleotides: TGTGCCAGCAGTCCCGGGACAGGGATCTATGGCTACACCTTC. Its protein product is CASSPGTGIYGYTF.

The chain carries TRBV29-1 and TRBJ1-1, with D unclear. The CDR3 extends over 13 amino acids. The germline V and J ends were trimmed by 3 bases and 4 bases, with 12 bases remaining between them. Germline-derived CDR1 and CDR2 are SQVTM and ANQGSEA. CDR3 protein: CSVDRGLGTEAFF. The CDR3 nucleotides are TGCAGCGTTGACCGGGGTTTGGGCACTGAAGCTTTCTTT.

A few counts support this clone. The chain links TRBV25-1 to TRBJ2-5, with D unclear. Germline-derived CDR1 and CDR2 are MGHDK and SYGVNS. V lost 1 base and J lost 6, with 9 bases in between. The CDR3 extends over 13 amino acids. The CDR3 sequence: CASSESQPQTQYF. The CDR3 nucleotides are TGTGCCAGCAGTGAATCCCAACCCCAGACCCAGTACTTC.